A single sample gave rise to the 22 T cell receptor beta chains below, sequenced in a study of Ad26.COV2.S vaccination and SARS-CoV-2 variants. TCRdb's copy holds only in-frame clones and misses some; the assay was immunoSEQ multiplex PCR. Of about 350,000 clones in the sample, around 86% were seen once. Treatment of the sample: roughly 20 received Ad26.COV2.S at low or high dose, single or two shots; a few received placebo; per-sample allocation not given. Day 63 after the first vaccine or placebo injection was the time point for sampling. Sequencing was performed on peripheral blood, taken in a trial of Ad26.COV2.S vaccine versus placebo. These receptors came from a person between 18 and 60 years old who received the Ad26.COV2.S COVID-19 vaccine or a placebo.

The gene calls are TRBV5-6 and TRBJ2-7, with D unclear. CDR1 SGHDT and CDR2 YYEEEE come from the germline V gene. Between the trimmed V and J ends, which lost 1 base and 2 bases, there was a span of 10 bases. The CDR3 totals 14 residues. Here the CDR3 DNA reads TGTGCCAGCAGCTTGTGGGGTTTGACCTACGAGCAGTACTTC. Translating gives CASSLWGLTYEQYF.

The rearrangement links TRBV24-1 to TRBJ1-4; 9 bases fit TRBD1. CDR3 size: 13 residues. Trimming at V came to 7 bases and at J to 8 bases, leaving 4 bases not matched to a gene. Germline V gene sequence: CDR1 KGHDR, CDR2 SFDVKD. In DNA form, the CDR3 reads TGTGCCACCAGACCCGGGACAGGGGAAAAACTGTTTTTT. Translated: CATRPGTGEKLFF.

Turning to this clone: Other DNA sequences in the sample encode the same CDR3. The V and J genes are TRBV11-3 and TRBJ1-1; TRBD1 is a possible D gene (6 bases). The germline CDR1 and CDR2 sequences are SGHNT and YENEEA. The CDR3 sequence is 14 residues long. Trimming stripped 1 base from V and 0 bases from J, with 6 bases between. The CDR3 reads CASSLGGLNTEAFF. The DNA for the CDR3 is TGTGCCAGCAGCTTAGGGGGGCTGAACACTGAAGCTTTCTTT.

The rearrangement links TRBV14 to TRBJ1-6; D might be TRBD1 (5 bases). The CDR3 consists of 16 residues. Between the trimmed V and J ends, which lost 3 bases and 9 bases, there was a span of 18 bases. Germline lookup yields CDR1 SGHDN and CDR2 FVKESK. Written as DNA, the CDR3 is TGTGCCAGCAGCCACCGCAGGGTGATTAAGGGTTCACCCCTCCACTTT. This encodes CASSHRRVIKGSPLHF.

The chain joins TRBV30 to TRBJ1-5, with D possibly matching TRBD1 (5 bases). CDR1 is GTSNPN and CDR2 is SVGIG in the germline V gene (reference sequence). V gave up 7 bases and J gave up 4 bases, with 17 bases separating them. This CDR3 is built from 14 residues. Here the CDR3 reads CAYDLRGRNQPQHF. CDR3 in DNA: TGTGCCTATGACCTTAGGGGACGGAATCAGCCCCAGCATTTT.

The chain recombines TRBV7-8 with TRBJ1-2, with 7 bases fitting TRBD1. This CDR3 is 15 amino acids long. The germline V gene encodes CDR1 SGHVS and CDR2 FQNEAQ. V was pared by 6 bases and J by 4 bases, with 11 bases of the junction left unmatched. The CDR3 is CASRPRQGPSYGYTF. The CDR3, as DNA: TGTGCCAGCAGACCTAGACAGGGACCTTCCTATGGCTACACCTTC. Full variable domain (rest looked up from reference TRBV7-8 and TRBJ1-2): GAGVSQSPRYKVAKRGQDVALRCDPISGHVSLFWYQQALGQGPEFLTYFQNEAQLDKSGLPSDRFFAERPEGSVSTLKIQRTQQEDSAVYLCASRPRQGPSYGYTFGSGTRLTVV.

The rearrangement joins TRBV23-1 to TRBJ2-5; D might be TRBD2 (6 bases). TRBV23-1 is an ORF; its function is uncertain. This CDR3 has 17 residues. V was shortened by 0 bases and J by 4 bases, with 18 bases between the two germline ends. CDR3 DNA sequence: TGCGCCAGCAGTCAATCGGGAGGTCAGGTCGGCGGAGAGACCCAGTACTTC. It codes for CASSQSGGQVGGETQYF.

The gene calls are TRBV11-2 and TRBJ2-7, with TRBD1 identical over 7 bases. Germline values: CDR1 SGHAT, CDR2 FQNNGV. J gave up 0 bases and V 0 bases, and 8 bases lay outside the gene matches. The CDR3 has 17 amino acids. CDR3 bases: TGTGCCAGCAGCTTAGACTCGGGACAGTTTAGCTCCTACGAGCAGTACTTC. Amino acids: CASSLDSGQFSSYEQYF.

With respect to this clone: In the same sample, other DNA sequences code for this CDR3. This chain links TRBV20-1 with TRBJ1-1, with D possibly being TRBD1 (5 bases). The CDR3 loop spans 10 amino acids. Germline loops: CDR1 DFQATT, CDR2 SNEGSKA (reference sequence). V was pared by 6 bases and J by 5 bases, with 7 bases between. Here the CDR3 DNA reads TGCAGTGCCGGGGGAACTGAAGCTTTCTTT. Its protein is CSAGGTEAFF.

The CDR3 here is CASSLGQGTQPQHF. As DNA, the CDR3 is TGCGCCAGCAGCTTGGGGCAGGGGACTCAGCCCCAGCATTTT. The chain uses TRBV5-1 and TRBJ1-5; D perhaps matches TRBD1 (6 bases). Trimming left V 0 bases short and J 6 bases short, with 10 bases between. The germline gives CDR1 SGHRS, CDR2 YFSETQ. The CDR3 loop spans 14 amino acids. The complete variable domain, with remaining parts taken from reference TRBV5-1 and TRBJ1-5, reads KAGVTQTPRYLIKTRGQQVTLSCSPISGHRSVSWYQQTPGQGLQFLFEYFSETQRNKGNFPGRFSGRQFSNSRSEMNVSTLELGDSALYLCASSLGQGTQPQHFGDGTRLSIL.

J is TRBJ2-5 and V is TRBV3-1 (or the pseudogene TRBV3-2); no firm D call. V was clipped by 4 bases and J by 11 bases, with 8 bases between them. This CDR3 has 10 residues. Looked up from germline, CDR1 is LGHDT and CDR2 is YNNKEL (reference sequence). The CDR3 sequence: CASSREVQYF. CDR3 in DNA: TGTGCCAGCAGCCGCGAGGTACAGTACTTC.

The chain carries TRBV2 and TRBJ1-1; D remains unclear. V gave up 5 bases and J gave up 6 bases, with 13 bases separating them. CDR1 is SNHLY, CDR2 FYNNEI, per germline. This CDR3 is 13 amino acids long. Here the CDR3 reads CASSRSLLAEAFF. The CDR3 DNA sequence: TGTGCCAGCAGTCGGTCCTTATTGGCTGAAGCTTTCTTT.

The V call is TRBV7-9, the J call TRBJ2-7; D gene ambiguous. CDR3 size: 12 residues. Trimming took 5 bases from V and 6 from J, leaving 11 bases between them. The germline gives CDR1 SEHNR, CDR2 FQNEAQ (reference sequence). This CDR3 is CASSLPSGEQYF. The CDR3 DNA reads as TGTGCCAGCAGCCTACCTTCTGGCGAGCAGTACTTC.

V usage is TRBV12-3 or TRBV12-4 and J usage is TRBJ1-6; D gene unclear. Trimming removed 6 bases from V and 9 bases from J, with 12 bases in between. This CDR3 region has 13 residues. CDR3 residues: CASSLGLGSPLHF. In DNA form, the CDR3 reads TGTGCCAGCAGCCTAGGGTTGGGTTCACCCCTCCACTTT.

The V call is TRBV11-3, the J call TRBJ1-2, with D unresolved. Germline V gene lookup returns CDR1 SGHNT and CDR2 YENEEA. Trimming took off 3 bases at V and 8 bases at J, with 22 bases between the two ends. This CDR3 has 16 amino acids. CDR3 amino acids: CASSFEKMDSPRGYTF. CDR3 bases: TGTGCCAGCAGCTTCGAGAAAATGGATTCTCCGAGGGGCTACACCTTC.

J is TRBJ1-5 and V is TRBV2; 10 nucleotides align to TRBD1. Trimming cost V 6 bases and J 2 bases; bases outside gene matches: 7. Germline lookup yields CDR1 SNHLY and CDR2 FYNNEI. The CDR3 has 16 residues. The DNA for the CDR3 is TGTGCCAGCAGGGATAGGACAGGGGGGGGCAATCAGCCCCAGCATTTT. This encodes CASRDRTGGGNQPQHF.

The chain carries TRBV2 and TRBJ2-4; 7 bases line up with TRBD1. Germline loops: CDR1 SNHLY, CDR2 FYNNEI. V gave up 4 bases and J gave up 0 bases; unmatched junction bases: 3. This CDR3 is 15 amino acids long. CDR3 nucleotide sequence: TGTGCCAGCAGTGTGGACAGGACAGCCAAAAACATTCAGTACTTC. Translated, it gives CASSVDRTAKNIQYF.

This clone was picked up one time. The chain is built from TRBV10-2 and TRBJ1-2; the D gene is possibly TRBD1 (6 bases). Germline V gene data show CDR1 as WSHSY and CDR2 as SAAADI. Trimming took 6 bases from V and 4 from J, leaving 18 bases between them. The CDR3 runs 15 residues. The CDR3 loop is CASSYRLGGTYGYTF. The CDR3 coding sequence is TGCGCCAGCAGCTATCGTTTAGGGGGGACCTATGGCTACACCTTC.

The V gene is TRBV29-1, the J gene TRBJ1-3; TRBD1 aligns across 8 bases. V was clipped by 6 bases and J by 0 bases; unmatched bases: 4. Germline lookup yields CDR1 SQVTM and CDR2 ANQGSEA. This CDR3 region has 14 residues. The CDR3 sequence is CSVQGALSGNTIYF. The DNA for the CDR3 is TGCAGCGTCCAGGGGGCCCTCTCTGGAAACACCATATATTTT.

V and J are TRBV14 and TRBJ1-2; D gene unclear. The V and J ends lost 3 bases and 8 bases respectively, with 10 bases between them. The germline V gene encodes CDR1 SGHDN and CDR2 FVKESK. CDR3 length: 12 residues. This CDR3 is CASSHLGTGYTF. Here the CDR3 DNA reads TGTGCCAGCAGCCATCTCGGTACGGGCTACACCTTC.

This clone was detected only once. This rearrangement joins TRBV2 to TRBJ1-5, with D possibly matching TRBD1 (6 bases). V was cut by 6 bases and J by 3 bases, with 9 bases left in between. CDR1 is SNHLY and CDR2 is FYNNEI in the germline V gene. The CDR3 spans 13 residues. In nucleotides, the CDR3 is TGTGCCAGCAGGTACAGGGCCAATCAGCCCCAGCATTTT. Translation: CASRYRANQPQHF.

The chain uses TRBV4-2 and TRBJ2-5; D unclear. This CDR3 has 18 amino acids. With 0 bases removed from V and 4 bases from J, the gap between germline ends came to 21 bases. Germline CDR1 and CDR2: LGHNA and YNFKEQ. The CDR3 DNA reads TGTGCCAGCAGCCAAGATCCCCCCTCCGACACACACGGAGAGACCCAGTACTTC. It translates to CASSQDPPSDTHGETQYF.